The subject of this entry is one T cell receptor (beta chain). Trimming removed 5 bases from V and 6 bases from J; junction bases left unmatched: 7. Germline assignment: CDR1 LNHDA and CDR2 SQIVND (reference sequence). The CDR3 is made up of 14 amino acids. This entry comes from a study of blood T cell repertoires in COVID-19. The overall study: The origin of the acute and convalescent COVID-19 samples was the United States, Italy and Spain. PBMCs, B-cell-depleted T cells, or T cells provided the cDNA or gDNA that made up the material.

Original processing notes: By means of reference gene primer amplification, nucleated cell counts were estimated. Repertoires were generated with immunoSEQ multiplex PCR, while TCRdb's copy carries only in-frame clones and drops some. From that table come the V and J calls and clone size; the DNA was used to work out D and trimming. Of tens of thousands of clones in the sample, approximately 85% are singletons; the top ten hold around 12%. The origin of this receptor is a human donor in a cohort sampled during active COVID-19. The sample was peripheral blood. The chain uses TRBV19 and TRBJ1-5, with 7 bases aligning to TRBD1. The CDR3 DNA reads TGTGCCAGTAGTCCAGGGGGTTGGGGTCAGCCCCAGCATTTT. Translation gives CASSPGGWGQPQHF.